The clone carrying this TCR beta chain has only a few counts. Its antigen is currently unknown. This record comes from a study of CD4 T cells in relation to SARS-CoV-2 and coronaviruses. Generated by immunoSEQ multiplex PCR, the TCRdb table keeps only in-frame clones and is missing some. The sample contains 15,000 to 25,000 clones, just over 75% of which appear only once. General study results and limits: Compared with monoreactive clones, crossreactive clones showed significantly weaker SARS-CoV-2 expansion.

The CDR3 loop spans 14 amino acids. The germline gives CDR1 SGHAT, CDR2 FQDESV (reference sequence). V dropped 2 bases and J dropped 0 bases, with 7 bases sitting between them. Unexposed donor CD4+ T cells date from about 2011-2019, before the COVID-19 pandemic. After roughly ten days of culture, CD4+ T cells were isolated. Source material: CD4+ T cells from PBMCs, cultured in vitro. The V and J genes are TRBV11-1 and TRBJ1-1; D is ambiguous. This TCR was recovered from a human donor in good health. This chain's CDR3 is CASSLTGMNTEAFF. CDR3 nucleotides: TGTGCCAGCAGCTTAACGGGCATGAACACTGAAGCTTTCTTT.